The entry below gives a single T cell receptor beta chain sequence along with its context. Its antigen is currently unknown. The sample is drawn from a study of cytomegalovirus exposure and HLA in healthy donors. Germline V gene data show CDR1 as LGHNA and CDR2 as YSLEER. V shed 0 bases and J shed 2 bases, with 11 bases lying between them. CDR3 length: 15 residues. Libraries were prepared by immunoSEQ multiplex PCR; TCRdb keeps only in-frame clonotypes and omits some of them. The sample lists around 130,000 clones, about nine tenths seen once, with 3% to 3.5% in the top ten. The study's findings and limits: It was reportedly the case that the classifier diagnosed cytomegalovirus status with high specificity and sensitivity. It was 164 TCR beta chains that were listed as cytomegalovirus-associated.

The sequence came from a man aged 25-40 years in good health and CMV-seronegative. The chain links TRBV4-3 to TRBJ2-7; no definite D call. The specimen sequenced was PBMCs. DNA for the CDR3: TGCGCCAGCAGCCAAGAAACGGGTCCCCCCTACGAGCAGTACTTC. It codes for CASSQETGPPYEQYF.